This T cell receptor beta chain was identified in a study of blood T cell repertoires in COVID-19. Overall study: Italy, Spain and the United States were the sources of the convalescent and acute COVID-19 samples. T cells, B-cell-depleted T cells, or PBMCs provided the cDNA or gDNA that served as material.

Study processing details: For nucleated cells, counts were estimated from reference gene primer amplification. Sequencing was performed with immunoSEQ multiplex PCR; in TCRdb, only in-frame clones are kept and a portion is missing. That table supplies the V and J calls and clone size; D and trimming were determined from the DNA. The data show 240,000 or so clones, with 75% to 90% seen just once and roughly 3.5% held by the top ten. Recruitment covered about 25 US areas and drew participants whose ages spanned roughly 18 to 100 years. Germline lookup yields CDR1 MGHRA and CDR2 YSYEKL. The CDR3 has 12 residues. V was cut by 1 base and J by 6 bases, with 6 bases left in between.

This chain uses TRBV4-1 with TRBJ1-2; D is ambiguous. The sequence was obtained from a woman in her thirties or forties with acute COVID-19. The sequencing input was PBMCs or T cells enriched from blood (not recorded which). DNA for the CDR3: TGCGCCAGCAGCCAAGGAGTCGATGGCTACACCTTC. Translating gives CASSQGVDGYTF.